The subject of this entry is one T cell receptor (beta chain). Only in-frame clones appear in the TCRdb table, and some are missing; sequencing was by immunoSEQ multiplex PCR. This sample has 180,000 or so clones, with around 84% found just once. This entry is derived from a study of blood T cell repertoires in COVID-19. The sequence came from a woman in her sixties or seventies with COVID-19, enrolled during active disease. The specimen sequenced was peripheral blood.

As DNA, the CDR3 is TGTGCCAGCAGCTTAGACAGGATGAGTGGCTACACCTTC. This gives the protein CASSLDRMSGYTF. The chain has TRBV7-8 and TRBJ1-2; TRBD1 is a possible D gene (5 bases). The germline V and J ends were trimmed by 1 base and 7 bases, with 10 bases remaining between them. Germline CDR1 reads SGHVS; CDR2 reads FQNEAQ. The CDR3 runs to 13 residues.